The rows below give T cell receptor beta chains drawn from one sample of a study of OX40 agonist ivuxolimab in advanced cancers. This table comes from immunoSEQ multiplex PCR, and its TCRdb copy is limited to in-frame clones, with some not included. The sample lists roughly 97,000 clones; roughly nine tenths were seen once. Material: CD4+ or CD8+ T cells sorted from blood, obtained in a trial of the OX40 agonist ivuxolimab. The receptors come from an adult with an advanced solid tumor such as melanoma, head and neck, liver or kidney cancer. Both conserved end residues are trimmed from each CDR3. D genes are given only for firm matches.

TRBV6-1	TRBD1	TRBJ1-2	ASSVGQGKNYGYT
TRBV7-9	-	TRBJ1-6	ASSLGQVNSPLH
TRBV7-3	TRBD1	TRBJ2-3	ASSPSGQSTDTQY
TRBV11-1	TRBD1	TRBJ1-2	ASSTGTGGYGYT
TRBV7-9	-	TRBJ1-1	ASSPYAPGVTEAF
TRBV5-4	TRBD2	TRBJ2-3	ASSSAGTRTDTQY
TRBV27	TRBD2	TRBJ2-3	ASSVASGRPTDTQY
TRBV6-1	TRBD1	TRBJ1-6	ASSEGGLDRGSSYNSPLH
TRBV19	-	TRBJ1-5	ASINTPGNQPQH
TRBV2	-	TRBJ1-1	ASSETFNTEAF
TRBV5-6	-	TRBJ2-7	ASSVHPRGEQY
TRBV6-5	-	TRBJ1-5	ASSSPRDNQPQH
TRBV27	-	TRBJ2-1	ASSLAGSARVEQF
TRBV5-1	-	TRBJ2-4	ASSSVASPQDIQY
TRBV5-1	-	TRBJ2-5	ASSPGQETQY
TRBV12-1	-	TRBJ2-1	ASSFGTGSSYNEQF
TRBV29-1	TRBD2	TRBJ2-7	SVRTSGKQYEQY
TRBV7-9	-	TRBJ2-7	ASSLTAGTYEQY
TRBV6-6	TRBD1	TRBJ2-7	ASSHPGQGAGEQY
TRBV15	-	TRBJ2-1	ATSQGSLGPRDEQF
TRBV18	-	TRBJ1-1	ASSQDTEAF
TRBV9	-	TRBJ1-1	ASSVVGGNTEAF
TRBV27	TRBD1	TRBJ1-1	ASSLFRGPDLNTEAF
TRBV19	TRBD1	TRBJ2-5	ASRWGRQGRETQY
TRBV18	-	TRBJ1-3	ASKLSSGNTIY
TRBV5-6	-	TRBJ1-3	ASSLAGSPTGNTIY
TRBV11-1	TRBD2	TRBJ2-7	ASSSRTSGGAEQY